This TCR beta chain was sequenced during a study of blood T cell repertoires in COVID-19. Study at large: Samples representing acute and convalescent COVID-19 were sourced from the United States, Italy and Spain.

In the original workflow: Estimated nucleated cell counts came from reference gene primer amplification. TCRdb keeps only in-frame clones here, not all; method: immunoSEQ multiplex PCR. V and J calls and clone size come straight from that table; D and trimming were deduced from the DNA. The table shows around 300,000 clones, with 65% to 90% occurring only once. The J segment lost 5 bases and the V segment lost 6 bases, leaving 7 bases of the junction unmatched. Germline-derived CDR1 and CDR2 are SGHDT and YYEEEE. The CDR3 runs 15 residues. The origin of this receptor is a human donor in a cohort sampled during active COVID-19. Sample: peripheral blood. The gene calls are TRBV5-6 and TRBJ1-5; 11 positions match TRBD1. CDR3: CASTRQDRGHQPQHF. Written as DNA, the CDR3 is TGTGCCAGCACTCGGCAGGACAGGGGGCATCAGCCCCAGCATTTT.